This TCR beta chain was sequenced during a study of CD8 T cells in Susac syndrome. Reverse transcription of about 0.45 to 1 ug RNA was carried out with random hexamers. The CDR3 of TCR beta was amplified by immunoSEQ multiplex PCR across 54 Vbeta and 13 Jbeta. TCRdb reanalysed the immunoSEQ multiplex PCR reads using MiXCR and keeps one entry per CDR3 protein. The table has 330,000 or so distinct CDR3 sequences, about 82% seen once. Germline loops: CDR1 SGDLS, CDR2 YYNGEE. V was pared by 3 bases and J by 4 bases, with 2 bases of the junction left unmatched. This CDR3 is 14 amino acids long. Multiple sclerosis controls were treatment-naive patients with stable or active relapsing-remitting disease.

The genes are TRBV9 and TRBJ2-5; 11 positions match TRBD2. The clonotype originates from a human donor with multiple sclerosis. The sample consisted of CD8+ T cells from PBMCs. The CDR3 reads CASSETSGIETQYF. For the CDR3, the DNA is TGTGCCAGCAGCGAGACTAGCGGGATAGAGACCCAGTACTTC.